This T cell receptor (beta chain) was observed in a study of CD4+ T cells in melanoma. Findings and limits, study-wide: Neoantigen-specific CD4+ T cells in melanoma reportedly had diverse differentiation states. CD8+ T cell, macrophage and B cell function reportedly correlated with neoantigen-specific CD4+ T cells.

Assay: immunoSEQ multiplex PCR; the TCRdb copy retains only in-frame clones and omits some. Here the sample spans over 100,000 clones, roughly 90% being singletons. On this clone: Its target is unknown.

The source of this sequence is a human donor with melanoma. Source material: peripheral blood.

CDR3 bases: TGCGCCAGCAGACGGACTAGCGCGAGCTCCTACGAGCAGTACTTC. Translated, it gives CASRRTSASSYEQYF. The chain recombines TRBV5-1 with TRBJ2-7, with TRBD2 matching 9 bases. CDR3 length: 15 amino acids. Unmatched junction bases numbered 6, after V lost 5 bases and J lost 0 bases. Germline lookup yields CDR1 SGHRS and CDR2 YFSETQ.